The 19 T cell receptor beta chains below all came from one sample that was sequenced in a study of Ad26.COV2.S vaccination and SARS-CoV-2 variants. Data came from immunoSEQ multiplex PCR; TCRdb stores just in-frame clones and leaves some out. The data hold about 140,000 clones, with approximately 90% observed a single time. This sample comprised peripheral blood, obtained after recovery from COVID-19. These receptors were obtained from a human donor who had recovered from COVID-19.

The genes are TRBV30 and TRBJ2-1; tentatively, D is TRBD1 (5 bases). The CDR3 totals 11 residues. V was cut by 6 bases and J by 6 bases, with 9 bases left in between. Germline loops: CDR1 GTSNPN, CDR2 SVGIG (reference sequence). CDR3 loop: CACPRGNEQFF. CDR3 DNA sequence: TGTGCCTGCCCTAGGGGCAATGAGCAGTTCTTC.

The chain links TRBV6-5 to TRBJ2-7; the D is unclear. The germline V and J ends were trimmed by 6 bases and 0 bases, with 15 bases remaining between them. Germline V gene sequence: CDR1 MNHEY, CDR2 SVGAGI. This CDR3 is built from 15 residues. The CDR3 region is CASSLLGYSSYEQYF. CDR3 sequence (DNA): TGTGCCAGCAGCCTCCTCGGCTATAGCTCCTACGAGCAGTACTTC.

The genes are TRBV7-2 and TRBJ2-3, with D hard to call. This CDR3 comprises 15 residues. With 2 bases removed from V and 0 bases from J, the gap between germline ends came to 9 bases. Germline CDR1 is SGHTA and CDR2 is FQGNSA. The CDR3 loop reads CASSLIQPSTDTQYF. The CDR3 DNA sequence: TGTGCCAGCAGCTTAATACAGCCGAGCACAGATACGCAGTATTTT.

This clone was seen a single time. This chain links TRBV4-3 with TRBJ1-2; no definite D call. The CDR3 consists of 15 residues. Germline V lookup: CDR1 LGHNA, CDR2 YSLEER. The V gene lost 0 bases and the J gene lost 4 bases, with 12 bases spanning the gap. CDR3 in DNA: TGCGCCAGCAGCCAAGAATTTGTGCCCGGCTATGGCTACACCTTC. Translated, it gives CASSQEFVPGYGYTF.

This CDR3 is CASSPMTGSGTDTQYF. The DNA for the CDR3 is TGCGCCAGCAGCCCAATGACAGGGTCGGGCACAGATACGCAGTATTTT. The V gene is TRBV4-3, the J gene TRBJ2-3, with 7 bases that match TRBD1. The germline V gene has CDR1 LGHNA and CDR2 YSLEER. This CDR3 comprises 16 residues. The V and J ends lost 4 bases and 1 base, in that order; junction bases with no gene match: 8.

This clone appeared a single time. The chain has TRBV11-2 and TRBJ1-6, with a weak D call TRBD1 (6 bases). Germline V lookup: CDR1 SGHAT, CDR2 FQNNGV. This CDR3 spans 13 amino acids. V lost 0 bases and J lost 14, with 11 bases in between. The CDR3 protein is CASSLDGSGALHF. CDR3 coding DNA: TGTGCCAGCAGCTTAGACGGGTCAGGGGCCCTCCACTTT.

The chain couples TRBV7-2 to TRBJ1-4; no reliable D call. With 5 bases removed from V and 8 bases from J, the gap between germline ends came to 15 bases. This CDR3 region has 14 residues. Per germline, CDR1 SGHTA and CDR2 FQGNSA. The CDR3 protein is CASSLTWQAEKLFF. The CDR3 DNA reads TGTGCCAGCAGCCTAACTTGGCAGGCGGAAAAACTGTTTTTT.

This clone was recorded once. The rearrangement joins TRBV19 to TRBJ1-2; a possible D gene is TRBD1 (6 bases). Trimming removed 3 bases at V and 0 bases at J, with 8 bases between. CDR1 and CDR2 (germline): LNHDA, SQIVND (reference sequence). This CDR3 is built from 14 residues. The CDR3, as DNA: TGTGCCAGTAGTATGACAGGTTCTAACTATGGCTACACCTTC. Protein sequence: CASSMTGSNYGYTF.

The V and J genes are TRBV20-1 and TRBJ1-5, with no clear D. V gave up 3 bases and J gave up 2 bases, with 8 bases separating them. CDR3 size: 13 residues. Germline V lookup: CDR1 DFQATT, CDR2 SNEGSKA (reference sequence). CDR3 in amino acids: CSASLAGNQPQHF. The CDR3 DNA is TGCAGTGCTAGTCTGGCAGGCAATCAGCCCCAGCATTTT.

The V call is TRBV19, the J call TRBJ1-3, with 9 positions matching TRBD1. V lost 3 bases, J lost 1 base, and 10 bases stayed unmatched. Germline assignment: CDR1 LNHDA and CDR2 SQIVND (reference sequence). The CDR3 has 18 residues. The CDR3 loop reads CASSIPRRDRVSGNTIYF. The CDR3 nucleotides are TGTGCCAGTAGTATCCCCAGGAGGGACAGGGTGTCTGGAAACACCATATATTTT.

The chain combines TRBV10-3 with TRBJ1-1; perhaps TRBD1 as D (5 bases). The CDR3 runs 13 residues. The germline gives CDR1 ENHRY, CDR2 SYGVKD. Between the trimmed V and J ends, which lost 0 bases and 8 bases, there was a span of 10 bases. In DNA form, the CDR3 reads TGTGCCATCAGTGAGTCAGGGGCCGGGGAAGCTTTCTTT. Translation gives CAISESGAGEAFF.

The V gene is TRBV5-1, the J gene TRBJ2-7; 7 nucleotides align to TRBD1. Germline CDR1 reads SGHRS; CDR2 reads YFSETQ. V lost 0 bases, J lost 4 bases, and 4 bases stayed unmatched. This CDR3 is built from 14 residues. In DNA form, the CDR3 reads TGCGCCAGCAGCTTGGGACAGGGCGTTTACGAGCAGTACTTC. It is translated as CASSLGQGVYEQYF. The full variable domain, with the rest looked up from reference TRBV5-1 and TRBJ2-7, is KAGVTQTPRYLIKTRGQQVTLSCSPISGHRSVSWYQQTPGQGLQFLFEYFSETQRNKGNFPGRFSGRQFSNSRSEMNVSTLELGDSALYLCASSLGQGVYEQYFGPGTRLTVT.

J is TRBJ2-3 and V is TRBV19; D possibly corresponds to TRBD2 (5 bases). From germline, CDR1 is LNHDA and CDR2 SQIVND (reference sequence). The V gene lost 5 bases and the J gene lost 6 bases, with 6 bases spanning the gap. The CDR3 is 11 residues long. CDR3 coding DNA: TGTGCCAGTAGTCCGGGGGATACGCAGTATTTT. It specifies CASSPGDTQYF.

This rearrangement joins TRBV6-1 to TRBJ1-2, with 7 nucleotides matching TRBD1. Per germline, CDR1 MNHNS and CDR2 SASEGT. The CDR3 covers 16 residues. J was trimmed by 8 bases and V by 1 base; bases with no gene match: 13. The CDR3 bases are TGTGCCAGCAGTGAAGGACAGGGAACTTTTGGGCGGGGCTACACCTTC. Residues: CASSEGQGTFGRGYTF.

J is TRBJ2-1 and V is TRBV5-4; D perhaps matches TRBD1 (6 bases). The CDR3 consists of 14 residues. V shed 4 bases and J shed 4 bases, with 12 bases lying between them. From germline, CDR1 is SGHNT and CDR2 YYREEE (reference sequence). The CDR3 nucleotides read TGTGCCAGCAGCCCCCGGACAGAGTACAATGAGCAGTTCTTC. It is translated as CASSPRTEYNEQFF.

V is TRBV2 and J is TRBJ2-1, with 15 positions matching TRBD2. CDR3 length equals 14 residues. V was clipped by 8 bases and J by 10 bases; unmatched bases: 6. CDR1 is SNHLY and CDR2 is FYNNEI in the germline V gene. CDR3 sequence (DNA): TGTGCCAGCGGACTAGCGGGGGGGCGCGTGGAGCAGTTCTTC. Translation: CASGLAGGRVEQFF.

The V and J genes are TRBV3-1 (or the pseudogene TRBV3-2) and TRBJ1-1; D gene ambiguous. Germline CDR1 is LGHDT and CDR2 is YNNKEL (reference sequence). V was clipped by 6 bases and J by 0 bases, with 8 bases between them. This CDR3 is 13 amino acids long. CDR3 bases: TGTGCCAGCAGTACGGTAATGAACACTGAAGCTTTCTTT. Translating gives CASSTVMNTEAFF.

The rearrangement joins TRBV13 to TRBJ2-3; TRBD2 matches at 8 bases. The junction had 4 bases not matched to a gene; V was cut back by 7 bases and J by 4 bases. Germline CDR1 reads PRHDT; CDR2 reads FYEKMQ (reference sequence). This CDR3 is 13 amino acids long. The CDR3: CASKAGESDTQYF. CDR3 sequence (DNA): TGTGCCAGCAAAGCGGGGGAATCAGATACGCAGTATTTT.

The V gene is TRBV29-1, the J gene TRBJ2-5; 9 nucleotides match TRBD2. This CDR3 is built from 14 residues. Unmatched junction bases numbered 5, after V lost 5 bases and J lost 1 base. The V gene's germline CDR1 is SQVTM and CDR2 ANQGSEA. The CDR3 loop is CSVCRGLAQETQYF. CDR3 nucleotides: TGCAGCGTTTGCAGGGGACTAGCCCAAGAGACCCAGTACTTC. The entire variable domain, with the rest obtained from reference TRBV29-1 and TRBJ2-5, is as follows: SAVISQKPSRDICQRGTSLTIQCQVDSQVTMMFWYRQQPGQSLTLIATANQGSEATYESGFVIDKFPISRPNLTFSTLTVSNMSPEDSSIYLCSVCRGLAQETQYFGPGTRLLVL.